This T cell receptor beta chain stems from a study of radiotherapy plus CTLA-4 blockade in lung cancer. Study information: Overall, 15% to 20% of patients showed an objective response, while around 34% attained disease control. Study results and limitations: Among blood TCR repertoires after radiotherapy plus ipilimumab, tumor-derived clones expanded.

V lost 0 bases to trimming and J lost 5 bases; unmatched junction nucleotides: 10. Germline V gene lookup returns CDR1 SGDLS and CDR2 YYNGEE. The CDR3 is made up of 17 amino acids. A few counts support this clone. The antigen is unknown. Ipilimumab-mediated CTLA-4 blockade plus focal radiation was given to patients having chemo-refractory metastatic non-small-cell lung cancer. This table comes from immunoSEQ multiplex PCR, and its TCRdb copy is limited to in-frame clones, with some not included. The sample records roughly 45,000 clones, roughly 63% being singletons. The source material was peripheral blood, sampled from a patient treated with radiotherapy plus ipilimumab. The receptor's source is a human donor with non-small cell lung cancer who had a partial response to radiotherapy plus ipilimumab. The V gene is TRBV9, the J gene TRBJ2-5; 10 nucleotides align to TRBD2. CDR3 coding DNA: TGTGCCAGCAGCGTAGCTGGCCTAGCGGGAGAGTCGGAGACCCAGTACTTC. Encoded protein: CASSVAGLAGESETQYF.